A selection of T cell receptor beta chains follows, all from one sample in a study of breast tumors, draining lymph nodes, adjacent tissues. TCRdb reanalysed the multiplex PCR reads using MiXCR and keeps one entry per CDR3 protein. The repertoire holds around 230,000 distinct CDR3 sequences, with less than 40% as singletons. The sequencing input was axillary lymph node tissue. These receptor sequences come from a female donor with breast cancer. Some clones in this sample may be carry-over from other donors' samples. Both conserved end residues are part of each CDR3. Each record gives: CDR3 DNA, CDR3 protein, D gene, V gene, J gene, clone size. D genes are given only for firm matches. Some rows mark clone size as missing; the rest say once, few, many or name a class of expanded clone.

cdr3_nt: TGTGCCAGCAGTTCCCGACGGTCAAATGAAAAACTGTCTTTT; cdr3_aa: CASSSRRSNEKLSF; d_call: -; v_call: TRBV12-3/TRBV12-4; j_call: TRBJ1-4; clone_size: once
cdr3_nt: TGTGCCAGCAGCTTAGCATTGCAGGCCGGGGAGCTGCTTTTT; cdr3_aa: CASSLALQAGELLF; d_call: -; v_call: TRBV7-8; j_call: TRBJ2-2; clone_size: -
cdr3_nt: TGTGCCAGCAGCCAAGAGACAGAGTCTCAGCCCCAGCATTTT; cdr3_aa: CASSQETESQPQHF; d_call: -; v_call: TRBV3-2; j_call: TRBJ1-5; clone_size: -
cdr3_nt: TGCAGTGCTAAAGGGACTAGCGGGAGAAGTATAGAGACCCAGTACTTC; cdr3_aa: CSAKGTSGRSIETQYF; d_call: TRBD2; v_call: TRBV20-1; j_call: TRBJ2-5; clone_size: -
cdr3_nt: TGTGCCAGCAGCTTGGGACTAGTTGAGGAGACCCAGTACTTC; cdr3_aa: CASSLGLVEETQYF; d_call: TRBD2; v_call: TRBV7-9; j_call: TRBJ2-5; clone_size: many
cdr3_nt: TGTGCCAGCCTTGCGGACACCATATATTTT; cdr3_aa: CASLADTIYF; d_call: -; v_call: TRBV7-3; j_call: TRBJ1-3; clone_size: many
cdr3_nt: TGTGCCAGCAGCGTTTGGGAAAAGTACCAAGAGACCCAGTACTTC; cdr3_aa: CASSVWEKYQETQYF; d_call: -; v_call: TRBV7-8; j_call: TRBJ2-5; clone_size: many
cdr3_nt: TGTGCTAGTGGTCTCGGGGTAGCGTCACCTAGCACAGATACGCAGTATTTT; cdr3_aa: CASGLGVASPSTDTQYF; d_call: -; v_call: TRBV12-5; j_call: TRBJ2-3; clone_size: many
cdr3_nt: TGTGCCAGCTCACCTCAGGACAGCAATAATTCACCCCTCCACTTT; cdr3_aa: CASSPQDSNNSPLHF; d_call: -; v_call: TRBV18; j_call: TRBJ1-6; clone_size: many
cdr3_nt: TGTGCCTGGAGTGTACTTGGGGGGCAGGCCCCCCTCCACTTT; cdr3_aa: CAWSVLGGQAPLHF; d_call: -; v_call: TRBV30; j_call: TRBJ1-6; clone_size: many
cdr3_nt: TGCAGCGTTGGGGGCCCCTCCTACGAGCAGTACTTC; cdr3_aa: CSVGGPSYEQYF; d_call: -; v_call: TRBV29-1; j_call: TRBJ2-7; clone_size: many
cdr3_nt: TGTGCCAGCAGTTTAGGCACAAACATTCAGTACTTC; cdr3_aa: CASSLGTNIQYF; d_call: -; v_call: TRBV12-3/TRBV12-4; j_call: TRBJ2-4; clone_size: many
cdr3_nt: TGTGCCAGCAGTTATGCGGGGCTCGGGCAGCCCCAGCATTTT; cdr3_aa: CASSYAGLGQPQHF; d_call: -; v_call: TRBV6-2/TRBV6-3; j_call: TRBJ1-5; clone_size: few
cdr3_nt: TGTGCCATCAGTGAGTCGACACTAGCGGGTTACAATGAGCAGTTCTTC; cdr3_aa: CAISESTLAGYNEQFF; d_call: TRBD2; v_call: TRBV10-3; j_call: TRBJ2-1; clone_size: many
cdr3_nt: TGTGCCAGCAGTACTAGCGGCTTCACCGGGGAGCTGTTTTTT; cdr3_aa: CASSTSGFTGELFF; d_call: TRBD2; v_call: TRBV12-3/TRBV12-4; j_call: TRBJ2-2; clone_size: -
cdr3_nt: TGTGCTAGCACCGGGACTGCCACCGGGGAGCTGTTTTTT; cdr3_aa: CASTGTATGELFF; d_call: -; v_call: TRBV7-7; j_call: TRBJ2-2; clone_size: many
cdr3_nt: TGTGCCACCAGTGATTACCGCGAGCAGTACTTC; cdr3_aa: CATSDYREQYF; d_call: -; v_call: TRBV24-1; j_call: TRBJ2-7; clone_size: many
cdr3_nt: TGTGCCAGTAGGTTGTACAGCTTGTCAGATCAGCCCCAGCATTTT; cdr3_aa: CASRLYSLSDQPQHF; d_call: -; v_call: TRBV19; j_call: TRBJ1-5; clone_size: many
cdr3_nt: TGTGCCACCAGTGATTTGGGGACTAGCACAGATACGCAGTATTTT; cdr3_aa: CATSDLGTSTDTQYF; d_call: -; v_call: TRBV24-1; j_call: TRBJ2-3; clone_size: many
cdr3_nt: TGTGCCAGCAGTCGGACTAGCGGGATCCGGGGTGAGCAGTACTTC; cdr3_aa: CASSRTSGIRGEQYF; d_call: TRBD2; v_call: TRBV6-5; j_call: TRBJ2-7; clone_size: many
cdr3_nt: TGTGCCAGCAGCTTACTTCAACAGAACACTGAAGCTTTCTTT; cdr3_aa: CASSLLQQNTEAFF; d_call: -; v_call: TRBV7-8; j_call: TRBJ1-1; clone_size: few
cdr3_nt: TGTGCCAGCAGTGAAGCGCTTGGGGCCTTCTACGAGCATTTT; cdr3_aa: CASSEALGAFYEHF; d_call: -; v_call: TRBV2; j_call: TRBJ1-5; clone_size: -
cdr3_nt: TGTGCCAGCAGCCAACTAGCGGTCGGGCCCTCCGGGAGTGATGAGCAGTTCTTC; cdr3_aa: CASSQLAVGPSGSDEQFF; d_call: TRBD2; v_call: TRBV4-2; j_call: TRBJ2-1; clone_size: many
cdr3_nt: TGTGCCTACCGCCCGGGACGGGGATGGGGAGCTTTCTTT; cdr3_aa: CAYRPGRGWGAFF; d_call: -; v_call: TRBV19; j_call: TRBJ1-1; clone_size: -
cdr3_nt: TGTGCCAGTAGTTTTAACCCTCGGGACAGGGGAACTTTCTTT; cdr3_aa: CASSFNPRDRGTFF; d_call: TRBD1; v_call: TRBV19; j_call: TRBJ1-1; clone_size: -
cdr3_nt: TGTGCCACCAGCAGAGCGGGTAGTTACAATGAGCAGTATTTT; cdr3_aa: CATSRAGSYNEQYF; d_call: -; v_call: TRBV15; j_call: TRBJ2-3; clone_size: -
cdr3_nt: TGTGCCAGCAGCCGCCTCAGGGAGCAGTTCTTC; cdr3_aa: CASSRLREQFF; d_call: -; v_call: TRBV7-9; j_call: TRBJ2-1; clone_size: many
cdr3_nt: TGTGCCAGCAGCCGTCTAGCGGGAGGGCCAGATACGCAGTATTTT; cdr3_aa: CASSRLAGGPDTQYF; d_call: TRBD2; v_call: TRBV4-2; j_call: TRBJ2-3; clone_size: many
cdr3_nt: TGCAGTGCTAGCGGGCTAGCGGGAGGATACAATGAGCAGTTCTTC; cdr3_aa: CSASGLAGGYNEQFF; d_call: TRBD2; v_call: TRBV20-1; j_call: TRBJ2-1; clone_size: many
cdr3_nt: TGTGCCAGTACGTGGGGGAGCGAGCAGTACTTC; cdr3_aa: CASTWGSEQYF; d_call: -; v_call: TRBV19; j_call: TRBJ2-7; clone_size: many
cdr3_nt: TGTGCCAGCAGCGTAGAACCGGGAGTAGAGACCCAGTACTTC; cdr3_aa: CASSVEPGVETQYF; d_call: -; v_call: TRBV9; j_call: TRBJ2-5; clone_size: once
cdr3_nt: TGTGCCTGGAGAGGACCGTTCTTTAGAACCCTCCACTTT; cdr3_aa: CAWRGPFFRTLHF; d_call: -; v_call: TRBV30; j_call: TRBJ1-6; clone_size: many
cdr3_nt: TGTGCCAGCAGTTACATCGGGGGCATGGACGAAAAACTGTTTTTT; cdr3_aa: CASSYIGGMDEKLFF; d_call: -; v_call: TRBV6-6; j_call: TRBJ1-4; clone_size: many
cdr3_nt: TGTGCCAGCAGCGCCGAAGGGACTAGCGGGCCATTATCGTACCAAGAGACCCAGTACTTC; cdr3_aa: CASSAEGTSGPLSYQETQYF; d_call: TRBD2; v_call: TRBV9; j_call: TRBJ2-5; clone_size: many
cdr3_nt: TGTGCCAGCAGCTGGGGGGGGCAAGAGACCCAGTACTTC; cdr3_aa: CASSWGGQETQYF; d_call: TRBD2; v_call: TRBV5-8; j_call: TRBJ2-5; clone_size: many
cdr3_nt: TGTGCCAGCAGCCAGGAGATAGCGGGCGGGGCCTACGAGCAGTACTTC; cdr3_aa: CASSQEIAGGAYEQYF; d_call: TRBD2; v_call: TRBV3-1; j_call: TRBJ2-7; clone_size: many
cdr3_nt: TGTGCCAGCAGTTCACCTTGGACAGGTTCGGGCAATCAGCCCCAGCATTTT; cdr3_aa: CASSSPWTGSGNQPQHF; d_call: TRBD1; v_call: TRBV28; j_call: TRBJ1-5; clone_size: -
cdr3_nt: TGCGCCAGCAGACTAGCGGGAGGGCAAGACACCCAGTACTTC; cdr3_aa: CASRLAGGQDTQYF; d_call: TRBD2; v_call: TRBV5-1; j_call: TRBJ2-5; clone_size: few
cdr3_nt: TGCGCCAGCAGCCCCCGGTCAGGCTCCAATAATCCACCCCTCCACTTT; cdr3_aa: CASSPRSGSNNPPLHF; d_call: -; v_call: TRBV4-3; j_call: TRBJ1-6; clone_size: -
cdr3_nt: TGTGCTAGCAGCCCCAACAGGGGTCCGGGCCACGAGCAGCACTTC; cdr3_aa: CASSPNRGPGHEQHF; d_call: TRBD1; v_call: TRBV7-9; j_call: TRBJ2-7; clone_size: -
cdr3_nt: TGTGCCAGCAGCGTAGCACAGGGGGCCTACGTCCTGACTTTC; cdr3_aa: CASSVAQGAYVLTF; d_call: TRBD1; v_call: TRBV9; j_call: TRBJ2-6; clone_size: -
cdr3_nt: TGCAGTGCCCAGACTAGGCTTGACACCGGGGAGCTGTTTTTT; cdr3_aa: CSAQTRLDTGELFF; d_call: -; v_call: TRBV20-1; j_call: TRBJ2-2; clone_size: many
cdr3_nt: TGCAGTGCCTTACGTACAGGGGGAAGAGATGATACGCAGTATTTT; cdr3_aa: CSALRTGGRDDTQYF; d_call: TRBD1; v_call: TRBV20-1; j_call: TRBJ2-3; clone_size: -
cdr3_nt: TGTGCCAGCAGCGCCCCCGGGACCAGCTCCTACGAGCAGTACTTC; cdr3_aa: CASSAPGTSSYEQYF; d_call: -; v_call: TRBV9; j_call: TRBJ2-7; clone_size: -
cdr3_nt: TGCAGTGCTGGACTAGCGGGAGGGGGGGATGAGCAGTTCTTC; cdr3_aa: CSAGLAGGGDEQFF; d_call: TRBD2; v_call: TRBV20-1; j_call: TRBJ2-1; clone_size: many
cdr3_nt: TGTGCCAGCAGCTTAGGTCGGCGCGAAGAGACCCAGTACTTC; cdr3_aa: CASSLGRREETQYF; d_call: -; v_call: TRBV13; j_call: TRBJ2-5; clone_size: -
cdr3_nt: TGTGCCAGCAGGGCCCGGACAGGGTTTGAGACACCCCTCCACTTT; cdr3_aa: CASRARTGFETPLHF; d_call: TRBD1; v_call: TRBV7-9; j_call: TRBJ1-6; clone_size: -
cdr3_nt: TGTGCCAGCAGAGCGGGAGTTAACACCGGGGAGCTGTTTTTT; cdr3_aa: CASRAGVNTGELFF; d_call: TRBD2; v_call: TRBV5-5; j_call: TRBJ2-2; clone_size: many
cdr3_nt: TGTGCCGCCGAATCGGGTGGCGGGACTAAGCAGTTCTTC; cdr3_aa: CAAESGGGTKQFF; d_call: TRBD2; v_call: TRBV10-3; j_call: TRBJ2-1; clone_size: many
cdr3_nt: TGTGCCACCAGAGCACAGCATTTT; cdr3_aa: CATRAQHF; d_call: -; v_call: TRBV24-1; j_call: TRBJ1-5; clone_size: -
cdr3_nt: TGTGCCAGCAGCGTAGCGGGGACAGACCTAAATACGCAGTATTTT; cdr3_aa: CASSVAGTDLNTQYF; d_call: TRBD1; v_call: TRBV9; j_call: TRBJ2-3; clone_size: many
cdr3_nt: TGTGCCAGCAGCTTACGAGGGACAGGGGCGCGGGAGACCCAGCATTTT; cdr3_aa: CASSLRGTGARETQHF; d_call: TRBD1; v_call: TRBV7-2; j_call: TRBJ1-5; clone_size: -
cdr3_nt: TGCGCCAGCAGCCCCCTGACTAGCGACACCGGGGAGCTGTTTTTT; cdr3_aa: CASSPLTSDTGELFF; d_call: TRBD2; v_call: TRBV5-1; j_call: TRBJ2-2; clone_size: many